This T cell receptor (beta chain) is drawn from a study of PD-L1 blockade in urothelial cancer. The table came from immunoSEQ multiplex PCR; TCRdb's copy has only in-frame clones and leaves some out. The data hold tens of thousands of clones, with 80% observed a single time. V dropped 0 bases and J dropped 6 bases, with 13 bases sitting between them. The CDR3 runs to 15 residues. From germline, CDR1 is SGHRS and CDR2 YFSETQ. This clone is a singleton in its sample. This TCR came from a man aged 45 to 65 with urothelial cancer. Sequenced here: PBMCs, sampled around atezolizumab (anti-PD-L1) treatment. V usage is TRBV5-1 and J usage is TRBJ1-5, with a tentative D call TRBD1 (6 bases). The CDR3 here is CASSLVGAEGQPQHF. The CDR3 DNA follows: TGCGCCAGCAGCTTGGTGGGGGCAGAGGGTCAGCCCCAGCATTTT.